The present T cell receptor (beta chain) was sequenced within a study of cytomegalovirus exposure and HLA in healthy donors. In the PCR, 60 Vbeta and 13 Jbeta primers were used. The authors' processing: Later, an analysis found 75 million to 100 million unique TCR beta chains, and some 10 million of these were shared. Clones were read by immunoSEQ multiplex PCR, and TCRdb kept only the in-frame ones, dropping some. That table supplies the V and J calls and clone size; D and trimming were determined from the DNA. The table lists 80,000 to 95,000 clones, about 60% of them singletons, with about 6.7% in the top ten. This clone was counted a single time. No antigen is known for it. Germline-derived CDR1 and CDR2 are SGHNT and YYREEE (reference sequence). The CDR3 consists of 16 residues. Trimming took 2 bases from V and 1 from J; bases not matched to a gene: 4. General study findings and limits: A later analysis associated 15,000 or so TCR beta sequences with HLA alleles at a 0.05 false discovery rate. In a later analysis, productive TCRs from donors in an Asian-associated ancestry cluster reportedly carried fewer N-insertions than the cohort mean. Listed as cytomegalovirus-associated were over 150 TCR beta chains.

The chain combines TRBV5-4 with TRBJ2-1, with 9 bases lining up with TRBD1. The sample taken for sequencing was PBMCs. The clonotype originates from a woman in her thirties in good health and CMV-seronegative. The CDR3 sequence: CASSFPGTGSYNEQFF. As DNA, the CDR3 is TGTGCCAGCAGCTTCCCCGGGACAGGGTCCTACAATGAGCAGTTCTTC.